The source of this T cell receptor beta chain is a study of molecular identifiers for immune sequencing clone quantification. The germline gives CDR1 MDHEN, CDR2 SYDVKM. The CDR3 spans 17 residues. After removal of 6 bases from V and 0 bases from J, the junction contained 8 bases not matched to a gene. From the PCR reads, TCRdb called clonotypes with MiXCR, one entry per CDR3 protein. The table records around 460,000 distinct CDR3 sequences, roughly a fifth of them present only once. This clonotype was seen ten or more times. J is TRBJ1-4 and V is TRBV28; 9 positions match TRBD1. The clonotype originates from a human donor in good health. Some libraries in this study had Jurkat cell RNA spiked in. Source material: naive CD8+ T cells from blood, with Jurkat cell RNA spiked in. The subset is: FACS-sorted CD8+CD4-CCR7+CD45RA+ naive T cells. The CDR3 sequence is CASRQGRDRATNEKLFF. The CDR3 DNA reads TGTGCCAGCAGGCAAGGAAGGGACAGGGCAACTAATGAAAAACTGTTTTTT.